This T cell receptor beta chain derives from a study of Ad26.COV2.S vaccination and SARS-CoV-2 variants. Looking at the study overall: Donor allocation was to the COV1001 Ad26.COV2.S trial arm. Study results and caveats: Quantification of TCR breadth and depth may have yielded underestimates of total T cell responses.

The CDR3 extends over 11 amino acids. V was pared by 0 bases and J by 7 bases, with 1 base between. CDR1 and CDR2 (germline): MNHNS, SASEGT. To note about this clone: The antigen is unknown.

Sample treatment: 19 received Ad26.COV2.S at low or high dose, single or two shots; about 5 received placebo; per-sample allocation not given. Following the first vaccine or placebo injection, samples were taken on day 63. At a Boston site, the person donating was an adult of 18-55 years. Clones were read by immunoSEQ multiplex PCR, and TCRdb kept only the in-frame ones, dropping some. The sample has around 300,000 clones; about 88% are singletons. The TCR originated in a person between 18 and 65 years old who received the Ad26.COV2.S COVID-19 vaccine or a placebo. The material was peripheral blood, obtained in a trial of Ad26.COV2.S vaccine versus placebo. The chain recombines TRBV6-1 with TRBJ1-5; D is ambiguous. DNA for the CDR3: TGTGCCAGCAGTGAAGCCCAGCCCCAGCATTTT. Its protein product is CASSEAQPQHF.